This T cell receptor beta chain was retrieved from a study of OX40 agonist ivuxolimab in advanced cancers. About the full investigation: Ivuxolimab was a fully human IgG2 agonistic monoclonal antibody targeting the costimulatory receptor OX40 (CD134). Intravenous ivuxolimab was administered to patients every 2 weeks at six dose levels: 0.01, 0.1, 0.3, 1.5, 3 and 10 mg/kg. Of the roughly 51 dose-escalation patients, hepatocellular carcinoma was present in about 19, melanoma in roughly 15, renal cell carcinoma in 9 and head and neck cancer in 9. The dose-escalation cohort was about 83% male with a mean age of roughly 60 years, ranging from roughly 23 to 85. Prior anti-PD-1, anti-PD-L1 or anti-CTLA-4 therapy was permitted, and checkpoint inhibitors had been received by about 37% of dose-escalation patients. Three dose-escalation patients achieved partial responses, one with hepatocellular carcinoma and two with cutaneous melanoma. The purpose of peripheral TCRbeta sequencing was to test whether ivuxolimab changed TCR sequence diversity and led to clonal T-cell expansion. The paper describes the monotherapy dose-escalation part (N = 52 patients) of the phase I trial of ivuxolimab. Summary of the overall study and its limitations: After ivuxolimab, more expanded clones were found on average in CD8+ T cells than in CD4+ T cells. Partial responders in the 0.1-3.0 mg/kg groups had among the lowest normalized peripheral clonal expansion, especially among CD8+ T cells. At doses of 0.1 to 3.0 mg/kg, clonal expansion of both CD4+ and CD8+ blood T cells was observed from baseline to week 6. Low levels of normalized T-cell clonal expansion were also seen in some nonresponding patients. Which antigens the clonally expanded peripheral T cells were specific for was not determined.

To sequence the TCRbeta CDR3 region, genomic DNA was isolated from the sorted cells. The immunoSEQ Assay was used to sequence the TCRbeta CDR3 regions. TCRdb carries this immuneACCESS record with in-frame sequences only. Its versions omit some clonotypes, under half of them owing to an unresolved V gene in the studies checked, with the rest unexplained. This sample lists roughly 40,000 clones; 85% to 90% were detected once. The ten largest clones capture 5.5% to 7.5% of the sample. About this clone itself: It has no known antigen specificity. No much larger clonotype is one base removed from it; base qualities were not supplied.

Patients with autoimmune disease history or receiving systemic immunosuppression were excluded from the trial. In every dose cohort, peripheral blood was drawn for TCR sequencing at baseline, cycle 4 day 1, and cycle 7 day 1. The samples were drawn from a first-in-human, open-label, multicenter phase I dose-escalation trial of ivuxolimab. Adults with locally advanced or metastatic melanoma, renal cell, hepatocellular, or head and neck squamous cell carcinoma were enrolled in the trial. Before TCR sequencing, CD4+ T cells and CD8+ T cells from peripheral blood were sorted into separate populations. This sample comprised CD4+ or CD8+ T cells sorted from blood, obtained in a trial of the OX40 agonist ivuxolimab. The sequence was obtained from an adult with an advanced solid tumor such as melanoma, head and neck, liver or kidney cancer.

The nucleotides read TGTGCCAGCGGGACTAGAAGACTCGGGCATGAGCAGTTCTTC. The resulting protein is CASGTRRLGHEQFF. The V and J genes are TRBV11-2 and TRBJ2-1; TRBD2 matches 8 bases in the middle. Here V drops 8 bases and J drops 8 bases, and the junction holds 11 bases not matched to any gene. CDR1 and CDR2, per the germline V gene, are SGHAT and FQNNGV. The CDR3, from cysteine to phenylalanine, totals 14 residues. Left in the record is the CDR3 DNA by itself, 42 bases read in frame from the first base.